The 15 T cell receptor beta chains presented below share a single source sample, sequenced in a study of T cells in localized non-small cell lung cancer. Data came from immunoSEQ multiplex PCR; TCRdb stores just in-frame clones and leaves some out. The table has 75,000 to 90,000 clones, just under 85% seen once. This specimen consisted of peripheral blood, obtained before any cancer treatment. The source is a man aged 40-75 years with stage I lung adenocarcinoma.

The gene calls are TRBV19 and TRBJ2-2, with a tentative D call TRBD1 (6 bases). Germline V gene lookup returns CDR1 LNHDA and CDR2 SQIVND (reference sequence). This CDR3 spans 12 amino acids. V lost 5 bases and J lost 8, with 9 bases in between. The CDR3 reads CASSAQGGELFF. CDR3 coding DNA: TGTGCCAGTAGTGCACAGGGAGGGGAGCTGTTTTTT.

This sequence joins TRBV5-8 and TRBJ2-7; 13 bases align to TRBD2. V lost 4 bases to trimming and J lost 6 bases; unmatched junction nucleotides: 19. The germline gives CDR1 SGHTS, CDR2 YDEGEE. The CDR3 spans 19 residues. The CDR3 here is CASSPGLAGLEPGGPEQYF. The CDR3 DNA follows: TGTGCCAGCAGCCCGGGACTAGCGGGACTTGAGCCGGGCGGTCCCGAGCAGTACTTC. The whole variable domain, remainder taken from reference TRBV5-8 and TRBJ2-7, is EAGVTQSPTHLIKTRGQQATLRCSPISGHTSVYWYQQALGLGLQFLLWYDEGEERNRGNFPPRFSGRQFPNYSSELNVNALELEDSALYLCASSPGLAGLEPGGPEQYFGPGTRLTVT.

The rearrangement joins TRBV9 to TRBJ1-6; D remains unclear. V gave up 0 bases and J gave up 10 bases, with 11 bases separating them. The CDR3 spans 14 residues. Germline values: CDR1 SGDLS, CDR2 YYNGEE. The CDR3 spells CASSVETPGSPLHF. CDR3 sequence (DNA): TGTGCCAGCAGCGTAGAAACCCCCGGATCACCCCTCCACTTT.

This clone was seen a few times. The genes are TRBV4-3 and TRBJ2-5, with a possible D match to TRBD2 (6 bases). Germline CDR1 is LGHNA and CDR2 is YSLEER. Trimming took 0 bases from V and 5 from J, leaving 13 bases between them. The CDR3 length is 15 residues. The CDR3 nucleotides are TGCGCCAGCAGCCAAGACCGCGGGGTTGGGGAGACCCAGTACTTC. Protein product: CASSQDRGVGETQYF.

The chain is built from TRBV5-1 and TRBJ2-7, with 12 positions matching TRBD2. With V trimmed by 3 bases and J by 7 bases, 14 bases remained unmatched. The germline gives CDR1 SGHRS, CDR2 YFSETQ. This CDR3 is built from 17 residues. In DNA, the CDR3 is TGCGCCAGCAGCTCCATGGGGTCTAGCGGGGGGGCTATTGAGCAGTACTTC. The encoded protein is CASSSMGSSGGAIEQYF.

This clone was observed a handful of times. The CDR3 DNA follows: TGCGCCAGCAGCCCGCTAGGGGCCGGGGAGCTGTTTTTT. Protein sequence: CASSPLGAGELFF. The V call is TRBV4-3, the J call TRBJ2-2; D is possibly TRBD1 (5 bases). Trimming took 4 bases from V and 6 from J, leaving 9 bases between them. The germline gives CDR1 LGHNA, CDR2 YSLEER. CDR3 length: 13 amino acids.

The J gene is TRBJ1-5, the V gene TRBV7-9, with a tentative D call TRBD1 (5 bases). The CDR3 extends over 14 amino acids. Trimming cost V 5 bases and J 9 bases, with 17 bases left between them. Germline lookup yields CDR1 SEHNR and CDR2 FQNEAQ (reference sequence). DNA for the CDR3: TGTGCCAGCAGCCCCGGAGCGGGGGATCCGCCCCAGCATTTT. Protein product: CASSPGAGDPPQHF. Full variable domain (outside the CDR3, taken from reference TRBV7-9 and TRBJ1-5): DTGVSQNPRHKITKRGQNVTFRCDPISEHNRLYWYRQTLGQGPEFLTYFQNEAQLEKSRLLSDRFSAERPKGSFSTLEIQRTEQGDSAMYLCASSPGAGDPPQHFGDGTRLSIL.

This rearrangement joins TRBV6-6 to TRBJ1-5; tentative D call: TRBD1 (6 bases). The V end was cut by 5 bases, the J end by 3 bases, with 14 bases between. Germline-derived CDR1 and CDR2 are MNHNY and SVGAGI (reference sequence). The CDR3 has 15 residues. Here the CDR3 reads CASSGRTAINQPQHF. The DNA of the CDR3 is TGTGCCAGCAGTGGACGGACAGCGATCAATCAGCCCCAGCATTTT.

The chain couples TRBV28 to TRBJ2-7; 9 bases are shared with TRBD2. The length of the CDR3 is 15 residues. Germline V gene data show CDR1 as MDHEN and CDR2 as SYDVKM. V trimming: 5 bases; J trimming: 2 bases; junction bases outside the gene matches: 7. CDR3 sequence (DNA): TGTGCCAGCAGTACCTTAGCGGGAGTCACCTACGAGCAGTACTTC. Protein sequence: CASSTLAGVTYEQYF.

The chain joins TRBV6-5 to TRBJ2-1, with 8 positions matching TRBD2. Germline V gene lookup returns CDR1 MNHEY and CDR2 SVGAGI. The V and J ends lost 5 bases and 3 bases, in that order; junction bases with no gene match: 3. The CDR3 spans 14 residues. The CDR3 DNA follows: TGTGCCAGCAGTCAACTAGCGGTCTACAATGAGCAGTTCTTC. Its translation: CASSQLAVYNEQFF.

CDR3 nucleotide sequence: TGCAGCGTTGGTAGGTTTGACGAGCAGTACTTC. Translation gives CSVGRFDEQYF. This sequence joins TRBV29-1 and TRBJ2-7; D gene unclear. CDR1 is SQVTM and CDR2 is ANQGSEA in the germline V gene. V shed 4 bases and J shed 5 bases, with 9 bases lying between them. This CDR3 has 11 residues.

This rearrangement joins TRBV29-1 to TRBJ2-1; D call uncertain. Per germline, CDR1 SQVTM and CDR2 ANQGSEA. This CDR3 is 10 amino acids long. V lost 4 bases and J 7 bases, leaving 5 bases between the germline ends. CDR3 residues: CSVVGNEQFF. The CDR3 DNA reads TGCAGCGTTGTGGGGAATGAGCAGTTCTTC.

The chain is built from TRBV10-1 and TRBJ2-6, with TRBD1 identical over 9 bases. V was pared by 2 bases and J by 0 bases, with 2 bases of the junction left unmatched. Germline loops: CDR1 WNHNN, CDR2 SYGVQD (reference sequence). The CDR3 contains 17 residues. In DNA form, the CDR3 reads TGCGCCAGCAGTGAGGGACAGGGGCTCTCTGGGGCCAACGTCCTGACTTTC. It codes for CASSEGQGLSGANVLTF.

This rearrangement joins TRBV29-1 to TRBJ1-2; D may be TRBD1 (6 bases). Trimming stripped 4 bases from V and 8 bases from J, with 17 bases between. This CDR3 has 13 amino acids. Germline CDR1 is SQVTM and CDR2 is ANQGSEA. The CDR3 sequence: CSVVRRGGAGYTF. The CDR3 DNA is TGCAGCGTTGTCCGCCGGGGGGGCGCGGGCTACACCTTC.

The CDR3 region has the DNA TGTGCCAGCAGCGAAAGGGGGCTGTATTCACCCCTCCACTTT. This translates into CASSERGLYSPLHF. V usage is TRBV5-6 and J usage is TRBJ1-6, with 7 bases that match TRBD1. CDR1 and CDR2 (germline): SGHDT, YYEEEE. V was pared by 4 bases and J by 8 bases, with 6 bases of the junction left unmatched. CDR3 length equals 14 residues.